This T cell receptor (beta chain) was profiled in a study of breast tumors, draining lymph nodes, adjacent tissues. Axillary draining lymph nodes of breast cancer patients supplied the node samples. Each CDR3 protein is one row after TCRdb ran MiXCR on the multiplex PCR reads. This table has 130,000 or so distinct CDR3 sequences, 21% appearing once. This clonotype was seen many times. The sequence was collected from a female donor with breast cancer. Some clones in this sample may be carry-over from other donors' samples. Source material: axillary lymph node tissue.

The CDR3 reads CSARLLSSYNEQFF. In DNA form, the CDR3 reads TGCAGTGCTAGATTGCTGAGTTCCTACAATGAGCAGTTCTTC. The chain links TRBV20-1 to TRBJ2-1; no reliable D call. Trimming pared 2 bases from V and 1 base from J, leaving 9 bases between. This CDR3 has 14 residues. Germline loops: CDR1 DFQATT, CDR2 SNEGSKA (reference sequence).